A single T cell receptor beta chain is shown here with its context. Its antigen is not identified. The sample originates from a study of regulatory T cells in long-lasting Graves disease. Library construction for TCR beta used iRepertoire HTBI primers and Arm-PCR of CDR3 regions. TCRdb re-called the multiplex PCR reads with MiXCR, one entry per CDR3 protein. The sample has about 660,000 distinct CDR3 sequences, around 32% seen once. The germline CDR1 and CDR2 sequences are PRHDT and FYEKMQ (reference sequence). The V and J ends lost 8 bases and 0 bases respectively, with 14 bases between them. CDR3 length: 15 residues. Study observations and caveats: Those with persistent Graves' had less TCR diversity than newly diagnosed patients. Tissue studied was limited to peripheral blood, excluding thyroid tissue. Persistent disease favored TRBV28, TRBJ1-2 and TRBJ2-5.

The sample's time point: persistent/refractory GD, antithyroid drugs over 5 years with positive TRAb. With RNA extracted from PBMCs as input, the TCR library was made. American Thyroid Association guidelines defined how Graves' disease was diagnosed. The sequenced sample was peripheral blood mononuclear cells (PBMCs), obtained when the disease was refractory, from a patient treated with antithyroid drugs. The rearrangement links TRBV13 to TRBJ1-3; D is unresolved. The TCR comes from a female donor with Graves disease. CDR3: CASGSTSRSGNTIYF. The CDR3, as DNA: TGTGCCAGCGGCTCCACTAGTCGCTCTGGAAACACCATATATTTT.